This T cell receptor beta chain was documented in a study of tissue T cells after allogeneic stem cell transplantation. Study results and caveats: The patient cohort was small and clinically heterogeneous, with limited sampling depth. Motif-based clustering found tissue-specific repertoire signatures shared across patients, though few clones were shared. Blood and spleen captured only part of the tissue TCR repertoire.

Repertoires were generated with immunoSEQ multiplex PCR, while TCRdb's copy carries only in-frame clones and drops some. The data hold 6,200 or so clones, with around 70% observed a single time. V dropped 8 bases and J dropped 5 bases, with 21 bases sitting between them. CDR3 length: 15 residues. Germline V gene lookup returns CDR1 LGHNA and CDR2 YSLEER. About this clone itself: What it binds is unknown.

The V and J genes are TRBV4-3 and TRBJ2-5, with TRBD2 as a possible D gene (6 bases). The sample was tissue from the rectum, taken at autopsy. The TCR was taken from a woman aged 18 to 50 with breast cancer. The CDR3 protein is CASRRSAGRPETQYF. CDR3 sequence (DNA): TGCGCCAGCCGGCGAAGCGCCGGGAGACCTGAGACCCAGTACTTC.